This T cell receptor beta chain was retrieved from a study of blood T cell repertoires in COVID-19. Whole-study context: Sources were T cells, B-cell-depleted T cells, or PBMCs; the material itself was cDNA or gDNA.

Study processing details: Amplification with reference gene primers provided the estimates of nucleated cell counts. Sequencing was performed with immunoSEQ multiplex PCR; in TCRdb, only in-frame clones are kept and a portion is missing. The V and J calls and the clone size are those of that table, but D and trimming were determined from the DNA. The sample lists 150,000 to 200,000 clones; roughly nine tenths were seen once. This CDR3 has 15 amino acids. V shed 7 bases, J shed 2 bases, and the junction held 4 bases outside the gene matches. CDR1 MGHRA and CDR2 YSYEKL come from the germline V gene. Sequencing used peripheral blood. The TCR sequence derives from a man younger than 30 who had recovered from COVID-19. This rearrangement joins TRBV4-1 to TRBJ2-5; TRBD2 matches at 13 bases. CDR3: CASTPGLAGQETQYF. The CDR3 DNA sequence: TGCGCCAGCACCCCGGGACTAGCGGGACAAGAGACCCAGTACTTC.